The sequence of this TCR beta chain was determined in a study of OX40 agonist ivuxolimab in advanced cancers. There are a few counts of this clone. This CDR3 spans 15 amino acids. Only in-frame clones appear in the TCRdb table, and some are missing; sequencing was by immunoSEQ multiplex PCR. Of 30,000 to 40,000 clones listed, 76% were seen once; the top ten hold around a quarter. V is TRBV21-1 and J is TRBJ2-7; the table's D call, TRBD1, was not checked against the DNA. TRBV21-1 is a recognized pseudogene. The sample consisted of CD4+ or CD8+ T cells sorted from blood, taken in a trial of the OX40 agonist ivuxolimab. The clonotype was recovered from an adult with an advanced solid tumor such as melanoma, head and neck, liver or kidney cancer. CDR3 loop: CASSKGGQGTGEQYV. CDR3 nucleotides: TGTGCCAGCAGCAAAGGGGGACAGGGGACGGGGGAGCAGTACGTC.